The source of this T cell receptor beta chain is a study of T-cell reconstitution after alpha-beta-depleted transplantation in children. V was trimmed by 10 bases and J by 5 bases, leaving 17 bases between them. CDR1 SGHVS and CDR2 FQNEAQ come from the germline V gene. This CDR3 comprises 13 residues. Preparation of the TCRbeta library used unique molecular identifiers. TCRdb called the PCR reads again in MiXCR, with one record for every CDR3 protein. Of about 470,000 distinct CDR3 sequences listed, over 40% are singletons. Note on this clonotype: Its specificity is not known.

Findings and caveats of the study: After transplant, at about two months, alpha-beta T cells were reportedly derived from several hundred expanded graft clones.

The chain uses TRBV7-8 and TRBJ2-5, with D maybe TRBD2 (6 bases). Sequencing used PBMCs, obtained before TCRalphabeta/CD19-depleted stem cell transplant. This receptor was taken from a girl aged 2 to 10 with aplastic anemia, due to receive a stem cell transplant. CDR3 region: CATLSGGRETQYF. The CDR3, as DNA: TGTGCCACCTTGAGTGGGGGGAGGGAGACCCAGTACTTC.